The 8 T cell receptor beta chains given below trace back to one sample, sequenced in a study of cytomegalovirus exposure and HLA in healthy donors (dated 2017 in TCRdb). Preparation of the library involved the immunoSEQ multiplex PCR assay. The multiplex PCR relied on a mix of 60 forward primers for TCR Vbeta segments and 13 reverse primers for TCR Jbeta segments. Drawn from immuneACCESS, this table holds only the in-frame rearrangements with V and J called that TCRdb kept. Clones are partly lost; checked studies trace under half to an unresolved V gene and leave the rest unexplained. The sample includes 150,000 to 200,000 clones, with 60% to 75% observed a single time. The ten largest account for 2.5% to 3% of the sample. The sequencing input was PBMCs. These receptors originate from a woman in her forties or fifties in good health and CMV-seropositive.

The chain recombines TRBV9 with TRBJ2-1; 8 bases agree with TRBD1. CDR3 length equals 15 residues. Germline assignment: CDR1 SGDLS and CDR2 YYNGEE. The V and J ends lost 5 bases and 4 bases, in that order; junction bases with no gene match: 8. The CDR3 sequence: CASSPGGLAYNEQFF. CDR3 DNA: TGTGCCAGCAGTCCAGGGGGCTTGGCTTACAATGAGCAGTTCTTC. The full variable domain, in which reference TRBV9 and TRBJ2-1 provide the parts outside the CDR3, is DSGVTQTPKHLITATGQRVTLRCSPRSGDLSVYWYQQSLDQGLQFLIQYYNGEERAKGNILERFSAQQFPDLHSELNLSSLELGDSALYFCASSPGGLAYNEQFFGPGTRLTVL.

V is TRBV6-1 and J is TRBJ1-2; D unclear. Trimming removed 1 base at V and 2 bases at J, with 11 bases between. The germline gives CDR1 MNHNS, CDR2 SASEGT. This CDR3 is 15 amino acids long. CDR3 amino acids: CASSEDPQANYGYTF. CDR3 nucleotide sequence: TGTGCCAGCAGTGAAGATCCCCAGGCGAACTATGGCTACACCTTC.

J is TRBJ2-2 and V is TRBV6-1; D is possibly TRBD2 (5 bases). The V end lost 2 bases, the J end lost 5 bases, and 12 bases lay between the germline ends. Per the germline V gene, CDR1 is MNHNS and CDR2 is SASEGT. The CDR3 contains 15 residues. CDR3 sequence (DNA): TGTGCCAGCAGTGAAAGGGTAGGCGGGACCGGGGAGCTGTTTTTT. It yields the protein CASSERVGGTGELFF.

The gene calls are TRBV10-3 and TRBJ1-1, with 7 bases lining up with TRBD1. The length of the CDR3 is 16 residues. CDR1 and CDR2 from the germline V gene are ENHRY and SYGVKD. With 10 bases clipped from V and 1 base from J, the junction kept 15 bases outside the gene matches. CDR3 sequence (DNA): TGTGCCACGAAGTCGGACAGGAGATGGGCGAACACTGAAGCTTTCTTT. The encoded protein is CATKSDRRWANTEAFF.

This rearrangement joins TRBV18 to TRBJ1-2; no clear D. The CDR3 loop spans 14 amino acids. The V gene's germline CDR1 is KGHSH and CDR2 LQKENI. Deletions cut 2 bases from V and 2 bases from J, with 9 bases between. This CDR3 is CASSPSGENYGYTF. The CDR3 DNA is TGTGCCAGCTCACCATCTGGAGAGAACTATGGCTACACCTTC.

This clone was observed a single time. The CDR3 protein is CASTLTVSNQPQHF. CDR3 bases: TGTGCCAGCACCCTGACAGTTAGCAATCAGCCCCAGCATTTT. This chain uses TRBV6-1 with TRBJ1-5, with a possible D match to TRBD1 (5 bases). The CDR3 runs 14 residues. The V and J ends lost 7 bases and 0 bases respectively, with 10 bases between them. Germline lookup yields CDR1 MNHNS and CDR2 SASEGT.

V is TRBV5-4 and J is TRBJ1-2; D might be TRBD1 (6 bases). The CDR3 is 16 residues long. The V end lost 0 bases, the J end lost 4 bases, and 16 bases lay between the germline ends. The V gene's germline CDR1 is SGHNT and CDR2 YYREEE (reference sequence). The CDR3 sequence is CASSLGAGAEGYGYTF. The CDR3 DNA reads TGTGCCAGCAGCTTGGGGGCGGGGGCAGAAGGCTATGGCTACACCTTC. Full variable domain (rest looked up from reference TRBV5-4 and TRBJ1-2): ETGVTQSPTHLIKTRGQQVTLRCSSQSGHNTVSWYQQALGQGPQFIFQYYREEENGRGNFPPRFSGLQFPNYSSELNVNALELDDSALYLCASSLGAGAEGYGYTFGSGTRLTVV.

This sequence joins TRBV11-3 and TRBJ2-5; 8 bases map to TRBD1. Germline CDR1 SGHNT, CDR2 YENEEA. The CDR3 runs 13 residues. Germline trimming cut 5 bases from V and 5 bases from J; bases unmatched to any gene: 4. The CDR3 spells CASSIGQGETQYF. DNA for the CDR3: TGTGCCAGCAGCATCGGACAGGGCGAGACCCAGTACTTC.